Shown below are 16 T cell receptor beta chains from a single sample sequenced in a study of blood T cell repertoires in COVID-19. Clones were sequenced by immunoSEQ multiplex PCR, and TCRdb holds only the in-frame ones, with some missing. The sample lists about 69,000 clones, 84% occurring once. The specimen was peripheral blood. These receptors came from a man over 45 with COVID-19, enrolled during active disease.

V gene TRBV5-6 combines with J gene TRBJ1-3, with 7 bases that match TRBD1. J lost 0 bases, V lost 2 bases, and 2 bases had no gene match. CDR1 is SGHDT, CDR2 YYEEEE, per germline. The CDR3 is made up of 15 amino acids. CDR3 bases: TGTGCCAGCAGCTTCCCAGGGGGCTCTGGAAACACCATATATTTT. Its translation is CASSFPGGSGNTIYF.

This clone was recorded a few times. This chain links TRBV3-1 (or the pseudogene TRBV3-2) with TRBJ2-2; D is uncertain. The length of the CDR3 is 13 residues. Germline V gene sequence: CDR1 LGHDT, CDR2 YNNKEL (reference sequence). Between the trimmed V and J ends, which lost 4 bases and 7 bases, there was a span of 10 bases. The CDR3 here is CASSPGHDGELFF. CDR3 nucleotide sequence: TGTGCCAGCAGCCCTGGGCACGACGGGGAGCTGTTTTTT.

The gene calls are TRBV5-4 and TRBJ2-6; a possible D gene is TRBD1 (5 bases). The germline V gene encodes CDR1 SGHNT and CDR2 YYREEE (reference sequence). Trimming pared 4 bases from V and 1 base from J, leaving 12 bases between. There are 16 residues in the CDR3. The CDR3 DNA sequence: TGTGCCAGCAGCACCATCCAGGGTTCTGGGGCCAACGTCCTGACTTTC. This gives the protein CASSTIQGSGANVLTF.

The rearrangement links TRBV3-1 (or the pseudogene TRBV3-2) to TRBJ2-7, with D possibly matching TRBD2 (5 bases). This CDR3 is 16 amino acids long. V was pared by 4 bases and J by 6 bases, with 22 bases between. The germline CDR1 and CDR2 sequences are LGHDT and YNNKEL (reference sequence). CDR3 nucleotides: TGTGCCAGCAGCCTTACAGACTACGCCCTCTTCTCCGAGCAGTACTTC. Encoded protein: CASSLTDYALFSEQYF.

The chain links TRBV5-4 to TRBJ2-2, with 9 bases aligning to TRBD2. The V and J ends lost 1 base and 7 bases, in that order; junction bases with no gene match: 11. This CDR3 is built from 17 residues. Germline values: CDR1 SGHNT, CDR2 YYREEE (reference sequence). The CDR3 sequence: CASSLFAGGKVNGELFF. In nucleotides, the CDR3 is TGTGCCAGCAGCTTGTTCGCGGGGGGGAAAGTAAACGGGGAGCTGTTTTTT.

The CDR3 bases are TGTGCCAGCTCATCTTCAGAGAACACTGAAGCTTTCTTT. Its translation: CASSSSENTEAFF. This chain links TRBV18 with TRBJ1-1; D unclear. Germline V CDR1 and CDR2: KGHSH, LQKENI. CDR3 length: 13 residues. V was shortened by 5 bases and J by 1 base, with 8 bases between the two germline ends. The variable domain in full, completed from reference TRBV18 and TRBJ1-1, reads NAGVMQNPRHLVRRRGQEARLRCSPMKGHSHVYWYRQLPEEGLKFMVYLQKENIIDESGMPKERFSAEFPKEGPSILRIQQVVRGDSAAYFCASSSSENTEAFFGQGTRLTVV.

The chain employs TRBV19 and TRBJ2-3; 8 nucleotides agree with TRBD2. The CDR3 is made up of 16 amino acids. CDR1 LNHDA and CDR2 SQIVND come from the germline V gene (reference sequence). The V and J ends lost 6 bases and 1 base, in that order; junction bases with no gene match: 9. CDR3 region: CASRSRAGAGTDTQYF. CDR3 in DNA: TGTGCCAGTAGATCAAGAGCGGGGGCGGGCACAGATACGCAGTATTTT.

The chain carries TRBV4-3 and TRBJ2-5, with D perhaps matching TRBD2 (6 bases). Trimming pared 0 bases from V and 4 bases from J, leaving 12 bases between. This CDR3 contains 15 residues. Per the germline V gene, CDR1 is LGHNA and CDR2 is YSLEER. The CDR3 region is CASSQDQEGGETQYF. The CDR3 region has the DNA TGCGCCAGCAGCCAAGATCAGGAGGGAGGAGAGACCCAGTACTTC.

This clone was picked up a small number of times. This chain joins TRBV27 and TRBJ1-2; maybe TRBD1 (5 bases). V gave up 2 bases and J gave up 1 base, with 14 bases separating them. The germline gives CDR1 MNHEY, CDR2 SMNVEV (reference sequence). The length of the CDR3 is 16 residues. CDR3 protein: CASSLTGSVNNYGYTF. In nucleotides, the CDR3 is TGTGCCAGCAGTTTAACAGGCTCCGTCAATAACTATGGCTACACCTTC.

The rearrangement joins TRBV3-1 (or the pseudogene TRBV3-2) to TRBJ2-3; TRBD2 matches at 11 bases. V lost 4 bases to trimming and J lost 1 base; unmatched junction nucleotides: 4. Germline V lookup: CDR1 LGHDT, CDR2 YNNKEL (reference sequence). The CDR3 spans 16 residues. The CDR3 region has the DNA TGTGCCAGCAGCCCTCTAGCGGGGGGACGCACAGATACGCAGTATTTT. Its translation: CASSPLAGGRTDTQYF.

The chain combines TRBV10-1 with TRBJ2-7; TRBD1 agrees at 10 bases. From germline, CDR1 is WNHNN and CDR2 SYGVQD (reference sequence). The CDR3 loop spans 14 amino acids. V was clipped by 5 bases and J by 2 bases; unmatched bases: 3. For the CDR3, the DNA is TGCGCCAGCAGTCCGGGACAGGGGACCTACGAGCAGTACTTC. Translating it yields CASSPGQGTYEQYF.

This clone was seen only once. The DNA of the CDR3 is TGTGCCAGCAGCGTACAGGTCTACGAGCAGTACTTC. This sequence encodes CASSVQVYEQYF. The rearrangement links TRBV5-6 to TRBJ2-7, with a possible D match to TRBD1 (5 bases). V lost 4 bases and J lost 3, with 8 bases in between. The CDR3 runs to 12 residues. Germline V CDR1 and CDR2: SGHDT, YYEEEE.

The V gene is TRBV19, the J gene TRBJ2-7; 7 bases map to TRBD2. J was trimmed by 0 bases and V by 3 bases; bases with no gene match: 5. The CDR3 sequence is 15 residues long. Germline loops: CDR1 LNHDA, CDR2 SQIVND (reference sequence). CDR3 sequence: CASSIGGLVSYEQYF. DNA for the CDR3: TGTGCCAGTAGTATCGGAGGACTAGTCTCCTACGAGCAGTACTTC.

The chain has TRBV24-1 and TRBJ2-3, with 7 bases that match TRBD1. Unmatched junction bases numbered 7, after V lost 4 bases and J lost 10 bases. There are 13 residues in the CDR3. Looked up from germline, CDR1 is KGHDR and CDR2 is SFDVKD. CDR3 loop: CATSDRGQGAQYF. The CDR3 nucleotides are TGTGCCACCAGTGACCGAGGGCAGGGGGCGCAGTATTTT.

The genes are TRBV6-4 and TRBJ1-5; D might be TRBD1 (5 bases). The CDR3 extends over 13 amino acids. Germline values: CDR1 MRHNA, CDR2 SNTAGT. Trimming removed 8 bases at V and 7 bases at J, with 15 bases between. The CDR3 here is CASSSGEGQPQHF. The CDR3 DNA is TGTGCCAGCTCCTCGGGGGAAGGACAGCCCCAGCATTTT.

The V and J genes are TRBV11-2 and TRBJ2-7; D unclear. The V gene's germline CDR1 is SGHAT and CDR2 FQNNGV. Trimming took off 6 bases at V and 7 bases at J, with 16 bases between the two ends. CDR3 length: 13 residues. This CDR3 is CASRTLIILEQYF. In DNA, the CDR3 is TGTGCCAGCAGAACCCTAATTATTCTAGAGCAGTACTTC.